This T cell receptor beta chain came from a study of beta chain features in type 1 diabetes. General study results and limits: Reduced insertions and increased deletions marked VDJ junctions in type 1 diabetes patients. Researchers report that Type 1 diabetes patients had moderately but significantly shorter TCRB CDR3s across all four CD4+ subsets. cDNA-based sequencing might over-represent cells highly expressing TCR.

Sorting based on CD45RO/CCR7/CD25/CD127/CD95/CD27 separated CD4+ naive, central memory, regulatory and stem cell-like memory cells. This clone was detected a few times. Its target is unknown. The entirety of the isolated RNA underwent reverse transcription, so expressed TCRB transcripts were sequenced. Sequenced by immunoSEQ multiplex PCR; TCRdb stores in-frame clones only, minus some. The sample consists of roughly 180,000 clones, around 7.9% of them appearing once. Unmatched junction bases numbered 4, after V lost 8 bases and J lost 0 bases. Germline CDR1 SNHLY, CDR2 FYNNEI. The CDR3 runs 15 residues.

The chain carries TRBV2 and TRBJ2-6; 7 bases match TRBD2. Sequenced material: central memory CD4+ T cells from blood. This sequence originates from a young man with type 1 diabetes. CDR3 residues: CASVAGHSGANVLTF. The CDR3 bases are TGTGCCAGCGTAGCGGGCCACTCTGGGGCCAACGTCCTGACTTTC.